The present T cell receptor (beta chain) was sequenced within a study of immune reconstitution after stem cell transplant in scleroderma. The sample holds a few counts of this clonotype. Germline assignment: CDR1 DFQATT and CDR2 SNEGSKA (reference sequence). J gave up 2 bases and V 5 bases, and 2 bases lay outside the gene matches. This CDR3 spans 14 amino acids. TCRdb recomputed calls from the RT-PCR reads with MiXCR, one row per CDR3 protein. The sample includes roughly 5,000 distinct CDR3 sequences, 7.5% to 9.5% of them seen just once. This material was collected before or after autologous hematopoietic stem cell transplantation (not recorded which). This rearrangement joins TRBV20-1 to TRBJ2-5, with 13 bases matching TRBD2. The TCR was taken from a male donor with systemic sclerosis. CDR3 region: CSAQLAGGQETQYF. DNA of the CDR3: TGCAGTGCTCAACTAGCGGGGGGGCAAGAGACCCAGTACTTC.